The clone carrying this T cell receptor beta chain was detected only once. What it recognizes is unknown. The germline CDR1 and CDR2 sequences are SGHDT and YYEEEE. This CDR3 spans 16 amino acids. V lost 0 bases, J lost 3 bases, and 4 bases stayed unmatched. This sample is drawn from a study of chemoradiotherapy in HPV16-positive cancers. General study findings and limits: Only a couple of HPV16-positive patients supplied the functional HPV-specificity definition. Non-HPV-specific T cells did not expand in tumors during treatment, whereas candidate HPV-specific clones and E7-related motifs did. Better recurrence-free survival went with HPV-responsive T-cell expansion in HPV16-positive patients.

Some clones are missing from TCRdb's copy, which holds only in-frame ones; the method was immunoSEQ multiplex PCR. The repertoire includes about 1,900 clones, over 75% of them detected once, and approximately 10% sits in the top ten. Sequences were derived from tumor tissue, sampled from a patient who underwent chemoradiotherapy. The clonotype comes from a human donor with HPV-associated anogenital cancer. The rearrangement joins TRBV5-6 to TRBJ2-1; 9 nucleotides match TRBD2. CDR3 nucleotides: TGTGCCAGCAGCTTGGCCGGGACTAGCAGCTACAATGAGCAGTTCTTC. It encodes CASSLAGTSSYNEQFF.